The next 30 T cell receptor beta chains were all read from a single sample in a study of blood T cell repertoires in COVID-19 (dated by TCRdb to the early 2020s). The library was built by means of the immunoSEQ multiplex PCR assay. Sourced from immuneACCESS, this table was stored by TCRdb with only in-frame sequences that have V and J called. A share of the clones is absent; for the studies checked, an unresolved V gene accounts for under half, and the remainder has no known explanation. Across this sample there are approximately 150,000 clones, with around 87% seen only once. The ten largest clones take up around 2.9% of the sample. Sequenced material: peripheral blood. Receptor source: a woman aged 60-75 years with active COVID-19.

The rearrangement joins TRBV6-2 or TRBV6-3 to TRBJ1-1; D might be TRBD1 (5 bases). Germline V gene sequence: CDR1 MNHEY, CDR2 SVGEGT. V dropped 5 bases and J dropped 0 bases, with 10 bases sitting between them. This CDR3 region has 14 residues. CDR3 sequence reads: CASSDDRLNTEAFF. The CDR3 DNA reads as TGTGCCAGCAGTGATGACAGACTGAACACTGAAGCTTTCTTT.

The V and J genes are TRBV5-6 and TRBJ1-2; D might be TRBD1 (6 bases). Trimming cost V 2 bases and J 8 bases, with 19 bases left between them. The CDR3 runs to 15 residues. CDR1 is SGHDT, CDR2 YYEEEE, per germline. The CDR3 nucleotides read TGTGCCAGCAGCTTTCCTACACAGGGTTGGAGAGGCTACACCTTC. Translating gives CASSFPTQGWRGYTF.

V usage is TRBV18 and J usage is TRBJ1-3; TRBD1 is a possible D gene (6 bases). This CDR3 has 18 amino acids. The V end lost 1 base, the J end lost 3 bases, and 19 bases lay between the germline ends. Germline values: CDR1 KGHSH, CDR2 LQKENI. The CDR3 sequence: CASSPRISNRVYGNTIYF. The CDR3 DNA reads TGTGCCAGCTCACCACGCATCTCAAACAGGGTTTATGGAAACACCATATATTTT.

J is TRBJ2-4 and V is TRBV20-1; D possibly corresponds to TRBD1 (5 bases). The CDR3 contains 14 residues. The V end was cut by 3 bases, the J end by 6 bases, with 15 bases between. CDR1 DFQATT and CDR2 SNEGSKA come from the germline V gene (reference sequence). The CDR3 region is CSASLRQSLNIQYF. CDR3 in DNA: TGCAGTGCTAGTCTCCGACAGTCACTAAACATTCAGTACTTC.

CDR3: CASSFRYRGYQETQYF. The CDR3 DNA is TGTGCCAGCAGTTTCCGGTACAGGGGTTACCAAGAGACCCAGTACTTC. The chain carries TRBV27 and TRBJ2-5; 7 nucleotides match TRBD1. V trimming: 3 bases; J trimming: 0 bases; junction bases outside the gene matches: 7. The CDR3 consists of 16 residues. Germline V gene sequence: CDR1 MNHEY, CDR2 SMNVEV (reference sequence).

CDR3 amino acids: CASSYRLGTGGRGNEQFF. The CDR3 DNA is TGTGCCAGCAGTTACCGGTTAGGGACAGGGGGTCGCGGGAATGAGCAGTTCTTC. The chain joins TRBV27 to TRBJ2-1; 11 bases match TRBD1. Germline V gene lookup returns CDR1 MNHEY and CDR2 SMNVEV (reference sequence). V gave up 4 bases and J gave up 7 bases; unmatched junction bases: 15. The CDR3 contains 18 residues.

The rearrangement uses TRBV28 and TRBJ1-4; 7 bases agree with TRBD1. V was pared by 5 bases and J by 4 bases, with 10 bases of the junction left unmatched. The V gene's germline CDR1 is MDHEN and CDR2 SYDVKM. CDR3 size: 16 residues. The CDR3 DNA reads TGTGCCAGCAGTCTCACGAGGGGGCCCCTTAATGAAAAACTGTTTTTT. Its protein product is CASSLTRGPLNEKLFF.

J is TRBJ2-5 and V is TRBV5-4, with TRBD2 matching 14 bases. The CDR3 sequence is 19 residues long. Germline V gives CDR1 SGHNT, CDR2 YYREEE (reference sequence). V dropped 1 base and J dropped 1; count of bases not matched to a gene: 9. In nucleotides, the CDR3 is TGTGCCAGCAGCTTGACGGGACTAGCGGGAGAAGTCCGCCAAGAGACCCAGTACTTC. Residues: CASSLTGLAGEVRQETQYF. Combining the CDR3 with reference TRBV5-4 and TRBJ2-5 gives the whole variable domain ETGVTQSPTHLIKTRGQQVTLRCSSQSGHNTVSWYQQALGQGPQFIFQYYREEENGRGNFPPRFSGLQFPNYSSELNVNALELDDSALYLCASSLTGLAGEVRQETQYFGPGTRLLVL.

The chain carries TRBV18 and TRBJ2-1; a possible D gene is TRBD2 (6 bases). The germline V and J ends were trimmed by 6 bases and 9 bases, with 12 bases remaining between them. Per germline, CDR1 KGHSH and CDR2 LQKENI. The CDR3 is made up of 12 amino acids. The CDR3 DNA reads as TGTGCCAGCTCGCGGGGTGGGGGTGAGCAGTTCTTC. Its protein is CASSRGGGEQFF.

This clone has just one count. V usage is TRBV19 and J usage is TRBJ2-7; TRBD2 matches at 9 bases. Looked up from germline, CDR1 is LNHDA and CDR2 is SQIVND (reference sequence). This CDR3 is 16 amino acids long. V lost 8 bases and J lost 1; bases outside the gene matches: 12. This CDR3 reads CASHPYSGRPSYEQYF. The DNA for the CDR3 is TGTGCCAGTCACCCATACAGCGGGAGGCCGTCCTACGAGCAGTACTTC.

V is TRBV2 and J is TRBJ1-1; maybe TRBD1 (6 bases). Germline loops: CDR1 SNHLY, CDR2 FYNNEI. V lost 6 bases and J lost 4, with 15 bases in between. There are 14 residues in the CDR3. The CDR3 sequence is CASSLQGQGTEAFF. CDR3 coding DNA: TGTGCCAGCAGCCTACAGGGCCAGGGCACTGAAGCTTTCTTT.

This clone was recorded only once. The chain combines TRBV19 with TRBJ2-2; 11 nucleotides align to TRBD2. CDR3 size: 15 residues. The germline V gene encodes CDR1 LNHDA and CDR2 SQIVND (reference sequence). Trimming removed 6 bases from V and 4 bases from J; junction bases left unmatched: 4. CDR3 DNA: TGTGCCAGTAGATTAGCGGGAGGGAGCACCGGGGAGCTGTTTTTT. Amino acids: CASRLAGGSTGELFF. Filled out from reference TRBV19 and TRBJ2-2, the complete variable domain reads DGGITQSPKYLFRKEGQNVTLSCEQNLNHDAMYWYRQDPGQGLRLIYYSQIVNDFQKGDIAEGYSVSREKKESFPLTVTSAQKNPTAFYLCASRLAGGSTGELFFGEGSRLTVL.

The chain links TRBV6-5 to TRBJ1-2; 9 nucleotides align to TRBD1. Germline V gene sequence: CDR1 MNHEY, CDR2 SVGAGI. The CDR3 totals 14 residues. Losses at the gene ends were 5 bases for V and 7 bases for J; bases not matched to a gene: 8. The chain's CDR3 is CASSNRGRLGGYTF. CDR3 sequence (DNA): TGTGCCAGCAGTAACAGGGGGCGATTAGGTGGCTACACCTTC.

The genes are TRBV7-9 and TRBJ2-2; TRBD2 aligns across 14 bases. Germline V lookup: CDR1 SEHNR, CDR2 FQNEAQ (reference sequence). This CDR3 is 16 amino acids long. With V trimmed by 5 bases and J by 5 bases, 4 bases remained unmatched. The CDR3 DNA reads TGTGCCAGCAGCCCATGGACTAGCGGGGGGACCGGGGAGCTGTTTTTT. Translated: CASSPWTSGGTGELFF.

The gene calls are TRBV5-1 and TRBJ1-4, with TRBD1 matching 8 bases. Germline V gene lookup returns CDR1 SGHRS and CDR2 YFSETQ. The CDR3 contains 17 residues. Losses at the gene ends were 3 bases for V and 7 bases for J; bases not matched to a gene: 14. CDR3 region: CASSSRRSDREGEKLFF. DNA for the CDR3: TGCGCCAGCAGCTCACGACGATCGGACAGGGAGGGTGAAAAACTGTTTTTT.

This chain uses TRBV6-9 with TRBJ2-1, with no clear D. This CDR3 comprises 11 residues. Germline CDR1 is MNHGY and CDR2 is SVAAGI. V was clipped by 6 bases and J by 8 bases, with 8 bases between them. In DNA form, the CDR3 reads TGTGCCAGCAGCCCTTCTCATGAGCAGTTCTTC. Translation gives CASSPSHEQFF.

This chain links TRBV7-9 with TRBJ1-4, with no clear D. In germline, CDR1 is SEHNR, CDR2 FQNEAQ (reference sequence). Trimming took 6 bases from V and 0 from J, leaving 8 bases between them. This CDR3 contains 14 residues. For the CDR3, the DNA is TGTGCCAGCAGTTGGGCTGCAACTAATGAAAAACTGTTTTTT. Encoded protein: CASSWAATNEKLFF.

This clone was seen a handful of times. The CDR3 loop is CASSYPGGARNQPQHF. The CDR3 DNA follows: TGTGCCAGCAGTTACCCCGGGGGGGCGCGGAATCAGCCCCAGCATTTT. The gene calls are TRBV6-2 or TRBV6-3 and TRBJ1-5; TRBD1 is a possible D gene (6 bases). Germline assignment: CDR1 MNHEY and CDR2 SVGEGT. This CDR3 has 16 residues. Between the trimmed V and J ends, which lost 2 bases and 4 bases, there was a span of 15 bases.

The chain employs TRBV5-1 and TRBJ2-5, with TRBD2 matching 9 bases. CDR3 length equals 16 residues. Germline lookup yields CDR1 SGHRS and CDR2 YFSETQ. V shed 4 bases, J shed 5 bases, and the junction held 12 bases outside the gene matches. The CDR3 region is CASSPQSAGGSETQYF. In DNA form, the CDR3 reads TGCGCCAGCAGCCCCCAGTCAGCGGGAGGTTCGGAGACCCAGTACTTC.

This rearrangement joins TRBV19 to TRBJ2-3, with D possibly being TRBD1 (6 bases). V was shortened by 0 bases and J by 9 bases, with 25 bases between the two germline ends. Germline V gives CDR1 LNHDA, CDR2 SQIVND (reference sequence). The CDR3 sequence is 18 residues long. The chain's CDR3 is CASSIEGVGRGAGETQYF. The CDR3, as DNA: TGTGCCAGTAGTATAGAGGGAGTAGGCAGGGGAGCAGGGGAGACGCAGTATTTT.

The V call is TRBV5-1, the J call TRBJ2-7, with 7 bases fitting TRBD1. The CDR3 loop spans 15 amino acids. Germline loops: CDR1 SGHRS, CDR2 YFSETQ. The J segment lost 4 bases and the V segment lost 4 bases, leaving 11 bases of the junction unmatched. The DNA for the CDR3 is TGCGCCAGCAGCCCCTGGACAGGAGCAGGGTACGAGCAGTACTTC. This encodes CASSPWTGAGYEQYF.

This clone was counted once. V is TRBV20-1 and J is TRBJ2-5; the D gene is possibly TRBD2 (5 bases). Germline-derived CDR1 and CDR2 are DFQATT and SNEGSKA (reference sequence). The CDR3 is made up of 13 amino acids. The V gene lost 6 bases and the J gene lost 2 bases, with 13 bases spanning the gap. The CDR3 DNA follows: TGCAGTGCCAGTCGAGCGGCACAAGAGACCCAGTACTTC. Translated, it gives CSASRAAQETQYF.

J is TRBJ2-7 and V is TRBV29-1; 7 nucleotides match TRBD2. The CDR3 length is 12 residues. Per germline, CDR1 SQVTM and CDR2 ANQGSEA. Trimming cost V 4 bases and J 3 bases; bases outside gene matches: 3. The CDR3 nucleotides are TGCAGCGTTGCCAGCGGGATCTACGAGCAGTACTTC. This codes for CSVASGIYEQYF.

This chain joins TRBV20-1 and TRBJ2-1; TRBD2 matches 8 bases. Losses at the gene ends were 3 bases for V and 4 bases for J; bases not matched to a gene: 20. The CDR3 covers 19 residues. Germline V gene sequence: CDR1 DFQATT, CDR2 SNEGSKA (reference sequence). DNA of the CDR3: TGCAGTGCTAGTGCCTACGGAAGGGAACGGGAGGGCCCGTACAATGAGCAGTTCTTC. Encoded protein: CSASAYGREREGPYNEQFF.

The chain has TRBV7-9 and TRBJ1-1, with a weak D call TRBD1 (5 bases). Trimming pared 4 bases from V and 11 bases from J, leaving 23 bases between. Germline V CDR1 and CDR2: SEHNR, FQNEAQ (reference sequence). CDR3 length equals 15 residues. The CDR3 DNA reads TGTGCCAGCAGCTCAGAAGGAGCCTGGGGCTCTATCGCTTTCTTT. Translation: CASSSEGAWGSIAFF. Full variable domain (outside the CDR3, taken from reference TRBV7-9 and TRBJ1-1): DTGVSQNPRHKITKRGQNVTFRCDPISEHNRLYWYRQTLGQGPEFLTYFQNEAQLEKSRLLSDRFSAERPKGSFSTLEIQRTEQGDSAMYLCASSSEGAWGSIAFFGQGTRLTVV.

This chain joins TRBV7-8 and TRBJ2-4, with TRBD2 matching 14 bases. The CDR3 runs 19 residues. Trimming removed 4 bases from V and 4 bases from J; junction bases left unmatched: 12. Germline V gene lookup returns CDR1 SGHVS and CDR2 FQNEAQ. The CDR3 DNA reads TGTGCCAGCAGCTCCGGAATGGGGACTAGCGGGAGCTCAAAAAACATTCAGTACTTC. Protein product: CASSSGMGTSGSSKNIQYF.

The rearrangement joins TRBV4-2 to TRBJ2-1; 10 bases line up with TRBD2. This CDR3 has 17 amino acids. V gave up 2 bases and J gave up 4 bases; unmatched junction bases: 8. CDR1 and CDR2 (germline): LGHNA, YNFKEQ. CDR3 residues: CASSQRGWTSGYNEQFF. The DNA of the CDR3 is TGTGCCAGCAGCCAACGGGGGTGGACTAGCGGATACAATGAGCAGTTCTTC.

The CDR3 sequence is CASSAPGQGADTQYF. The CDR3 bases are TGTGCCAGCAGCGCTCCGGGACAGGGGGCAGATACGCAGTATTTT. This chain uses TRBV9 with TRBJ2-3; the match to TRBD1 covers 11 bases. V trimming: 3 bases; J trimming: 4 bases; junction bases outside the gene matches: 4. This CDR3 has 15 residues. CDR1 and CDR2 from the germline V gene are SGDLS and YYNGEE.

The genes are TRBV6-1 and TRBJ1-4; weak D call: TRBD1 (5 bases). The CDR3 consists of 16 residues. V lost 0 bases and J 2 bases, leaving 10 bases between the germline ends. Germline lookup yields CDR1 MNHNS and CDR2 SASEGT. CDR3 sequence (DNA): TGTGCCAGCAGTGAAGCACTCCCAGGGACTAATGAAAAACTGTTTTTT. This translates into CASSEALPGTNEKLFF.

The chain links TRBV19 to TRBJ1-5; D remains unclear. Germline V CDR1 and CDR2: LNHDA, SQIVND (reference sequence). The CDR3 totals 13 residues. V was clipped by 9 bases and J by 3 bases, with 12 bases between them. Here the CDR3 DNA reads TGTGCCAGAAGCGAATGGAACAATCAGCCCCAGCATTTT. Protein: CARSEWNNQPQHF.